The 3 T cell receptor beta chains below were found in one sample sequenced in a study of shared T cell receptors in the human thymus. Some clones are missing from TCRdb's copy, which holds only in-frame ones; the method was immunoSEQ multiplex PCR. The sample has hundreds of thousands of clones; roughly 88% are singletons. These data were likewise used in another study, on human thymus T cells.

The sequenced sample consisted of thymocytes. Receptor source: a boy in the first two years of life with a congenital heart defect.

This chain links TRBV7-6 with TRBJ1-2; D remains ambiguous. Germline CDR1 and CDR2: SGHVS and FNYEAQ. The CDR3 has 15 residues. V was cut by 5 bases and J by 3 bases, with 16 bases left in between. The DNA of the CDR3 is TGTGCCAGCAGCCTAACGGACTACGGGGACTATGGCTACACCTTC. Its protein product is CASSLTDYGDYGYTF.

The V gene is TRBV2, the J gene TRBJ2-7; 9 bases map to TRBD2. The CDR3 contains 13 residues. CDR1 is SNHLY and CDR2 is FYNNEI in the germline V gene. With V trimmed by 3 bases and J by 4 bases, 1 base remained unmatched. The CDR3 region is CASSEREGYEQYF. The DNA of the CDR3 is TGTGCCAGCAGTGAGCGGGAGGGTTACGAGCAGTACTTC.

This rearrangement joins TRBV2 to TRBJ1-2; the match to TRBD1 covers 12 bases. The CDR3 is 18 amino acids. After removal of 6 bases from V and 4 bases from J, the junction contained 15 bases not matched to a gene. Germline lookup yields CDR1 SNHLY and CDR2 FYNNEI. The CDR3 spells CASSQPGGTGGRGYGYTF. As DNA, the CDR3 is TGTGCCAGCAGCCAACCGGGTGGGACAGGGGGCCGGGGCTATGGCTACACCTTC.